The subject of this entry is one T cell receptor (beta chain). No antigen is known for it. These data belong to a study of cytomegalovirus exposure and HLA in healthy donors. PCR employed 60 Vbeta and 13 Jbeta primers. Some clones are missing from TCRdb's copy, which holds only in-frame ones; the method was immunoSEQ multiplex PCR. This sample carries 180,000 or so clones, about 81% of them seen once, and the ten largest clones take about 1.5%. Notes on the study in general: Earlier results showed most TCR beta V segments being productive about 87% or about 30% of the time. It was 150 or so TCR beta chains that were listed as cytomegalovirus-associated.

The sequenced material came from PBMCs. The sequence derives from a man aged 40-49 years in good health and CMV-seronegative.

The chain's CDR3 is CASSSQGLAGPRFSYEQYF. CDR3 bases: TGTGCCAGCAGCTCCCAAGGGCTAGCGGGACCAAGGTTCTCCTACGAGCAGTACTTC. The chain has TRBV11-2 and TRBJ2-7, with TRBD2 identical over 9 bases. Per the germline V gene, CDR1 is SGHAT and CDR2 is FQNNGV. Trimming at V came to 4 bases and at J to 0 bases, leaving 16 bases not matched to a gene. The CDR3 is 19 amino acids.